This T cell receptor beta chain was identified during a study of a mutant IDH1 vaccine in newly diagnosed glioma. About this clone: Its specificity is unknown.

Data came from immunoSEQ multiplex PCR; TCRdb stores just in-frame clones and leaves some out. Of tens of thousands of clones detected, 75% to 95% appear once; the ten largest clones hold 3% to 4%. Trimming took 2 bases from V and 1 from J, leaving 11 bases between them. Germline V CDR1 and CDR2: MNHEY, SVGAGI. CDR3 length: 15 residues. As to time point: week 23, last vaccination. One vaccine dose held 300 ug of mutant IDH1 20-mer peptide and came with topical imiquimod. The rearrangement uses TRBV6-5 and TRBJ1-1; perhaps TRBD1 as D (6 bases). Material: PBMCs, obtained from a glioma patient whose treatment included an IDH1 peptide vaccine. This clonotype originated in a man aged 50-60 years with glioma. CDR3 in DNA: TGTGCCAGCAGTTACAGGGGGAGCGGGAACACTGAAGCTTTCTTT. Translated, it gives CASSYRGSGNTEAFF.